This T cell receptor beta chain was retrieved from a study of blood T cell repertoires in COVID-19. At the level of the study: Samples of COVID-19 (acute and convalescent) were obtained from the United States, Italy and Spain.

Germline lookup yields CDR1 MNHEY and CDR2 SVGAGI. V shed 9 bases and J shed 7 bases, with 13 bases lying between them. CDR3 length: 12 amino acids. All enrollees were about 18 to 89 years old and from roughly 22 US areas. Which cohort a participant joined came from the clinical history participants gave. The study counted Cohort 3 donors as recovered given two negative PCRs, clearance, or symptom resolution. Repertoires were generated with immunoSEQ multiplex PCR, while TCRdb's copy carries only in-frame clones and drops some. The profile shows more than 300,000 clones, 85% to 90% of them singletons.

Specimen: PBMCs or T cells enriched from blood (not recorded which). The V gene is TRBV6-5, the J gene TRBJ2-1; possibly TRBD2 for D (5 bases). The sequence came from a man under 40 who had recovered from COVID-19. In DNA, the CDR3 is TGTGCCAGTCGGGTCGGGGTGAATGAGCAGTTCTTC. It encodes CASRVGVNEQFF.